Presented here are 12 T cell receptor beta chains from one specimen sequenced in a study of blood T cell repertoires in COVID-19. Clones were sequenced by immunoSEQ multiplex PCR, and TCRdb holds only the in-frame ones, with some missing. The sample has approximately 250,000 clones; roughly 86% are singletons. The sample taken for sequencing was peripheral blood. Receptors were obtained from an older woman who had recovered from COVID-19.

The chain couples TRBV5-4 to TRBJ2-7, with 8 positions matching TRBD1. The CDR3 runs 14 residues. In germline, CDR1 is SGHNT, CDR2 YYREEE (reference sequence). With 4 bases clipped from V and 6 bases from J, the junction kept 9 bases outside the gene matches. The CDR3 spells CASSVPGQGAEQYF. In DNA form, the CDR3 reads TGTGCCAGCAGCGTCCCAGGACAGGGCGCCGAGCAGTACTTC.

The rearrangement uses TRBV7-9 and TRBJ2-5; 9 positions match TRBD1. The germline V gene encodes CDR1 SEHNR and CDR2 FQNEAQ (reference sequence). The CDR3 is 14 amino acids. J lost 5 bases, V lost 5 bases, and 6 bases had no gene match. CDR3 in DNA: TGTGCCAGCAGCAGACAGGGGGGGAGTGAGACCCAGTACTTC. It yields the protein CASSRQGGSETQYF.

The rearrangement links TRBV7-9 to TRBJ2-1; 8 bases agree with TRBD2. Germline-derived CDR1 and CDR2 are SEHNR and FQNEAQ (reference sequence). The CDR3 is 16 residues long. V gave up 3 bases and J gave up 2 bases; unmatched junction bases: 6. Here the CDR3 DNA reads TGTGCCAGCAGCTTCTTGCGGGGGGCCACCTACAATGAGCAGTTCTTC. Its translation: CASSFLRGATYNEQFF.

This rearrangement joins TRBV7-8 to TRBJ2-2; D may be TRBD2 (5 bases). Looked up from germline, CDR1 is SGHVS and CDR2 is FQNEAQ. V was shortened by 2 bases and J by 4 bases, with 14 bases between the two germline ends. This CDR3 is built from 16 residues. The CDR3 DNA follows: TGTGCCAGCAGCTTACGAGGGTCTCTCACCACCGGGGAGCTGTTTTTT. As protein: CASSLRGSLTTGELFF.

V gene TRBV7-6 combines with J gene TRBJ2-3, with D perhaps matching TRBD2 (5 bases). The CDR3 sequence is 16 residues long. Germline values: CDR1 SGHVS, CDR2 FNYEAQ. V was trimmed by 3 bases and J by 3 bases, leaving 16 bases between them. The CDR3 protein is CASSFSEAGGTDTQYF. In nucleotides, the CDR3 is TGTGCCAGCAGCTTTAGCGAGGCAGGTGGAACAGATACGCAGTATTTT.

The rearrangement links TRBV2 to TRBJ2-2; D is unclear. Trimming removed 4 bases at V and 4 bases at J, with 7 bases between. The CDR3 runs to 13 residues. Germline CDR1 is SNHLY and CDR2 is FYNNEI. The CDR3 protein is CASSGSSTGELFF. The DNA for the CDR3 is TGTGCCAGCAGTGGTAGTAGCACCGGGGAGCTGTTTTTT.

J is TRBJ2-5 and V is TRBV28, with a tentative D call TRBD1 (6 bases). The germline V and J ends were trimmed by 6 bases and 7 bases, with 12 bases remaining between them. This CDR3 is built from 12 residues. Germline-derived CDR1 and CDR2 are MDHEN and SYDVKM. The CDR3 is CASSRYRATQYF. CDR3 DNA sequence: TGTGCCAGCAGCCGGTACAGGGCGACCCAGTACTTC.

This chain connects TRBV9 to TRBJ1-2; 7 bases map to TRBD1. Trimming took 3 bases from V and 0 from J; bases not matched to a gene: 8. The CDR3 sequence is 16 residues long. Germline CDR1 is SGDLS and CDR2 is YYNGEE. The DNA for the CDR3 is TGTGCCAGCAGCGCTCAGGGGGACTCGGCTAACTATGGCTACACCTTC. Translated, it gives CASSAQGDSANYGYTF.

The chain recombines TRBV21-1 with TRBJ1-2; the table's D call, TRBD1, was not checked against the DNA. TRBV21-1 is described as a pseudogene. CDR3 length equals 12 residues. The CDR3 here is CASSKGRVGYTF. In DNA, the CDR3 is TGTGCCAGCAGCAAGGGGCGTGTTGGCTACACCTTC.

This clone appeared a few times. The rearrangement joins TRBV5-1 to TRBJ1-6, with TRBD1 matching 7 bases. The CDR3 contains 14 residues. Germline loops: CDR1 SGHRS, CDR2 YFSETQ. V lost 4 bases and J lost 9; bases outside the gene matches: 7. The DNA for the CDR3 is TGCGCCAGCAGCGCCGGACAGGACGGTTCACCCCTCCACTTT. Its protein is CASSAGQDGSPLHF.

This chain connects TRBV5-6 to TRBJ1-2; a weak D match, TRBD1 (6 bases). Germline V CDR1 and CDR2: SGHDT, YYEEEE. With 7 bases removed from V and 8 bases from J, the gap between germline ends came to 21 bases. CDR3 length: 14 residues. This CDR3 reads CASGPGTGKRGYTF. In nucleotides, the CDR3 is TGTGCCAGCGGCCCCGGAACAGGGAAGCGAGGCTACACCTTC.

The CDR3 loop is CASYWTGAGGEQFF. CDR3 nucleotide sequence: TGTGCCAGTTACTGGACAGGGGCCGGGGGTGAGCAGTTCTTC. The rearrangement links TRBV19 to TRBJ2-1; 9 nucleotides line up with TRBD1. J gave up 9 bases and V 8 bases, and 11 bases lay outside the gene matches. The CDR3 runs to 14 residues. Germline CDR1 and CDR2: LNHDA and SQIVND (reference sequence).